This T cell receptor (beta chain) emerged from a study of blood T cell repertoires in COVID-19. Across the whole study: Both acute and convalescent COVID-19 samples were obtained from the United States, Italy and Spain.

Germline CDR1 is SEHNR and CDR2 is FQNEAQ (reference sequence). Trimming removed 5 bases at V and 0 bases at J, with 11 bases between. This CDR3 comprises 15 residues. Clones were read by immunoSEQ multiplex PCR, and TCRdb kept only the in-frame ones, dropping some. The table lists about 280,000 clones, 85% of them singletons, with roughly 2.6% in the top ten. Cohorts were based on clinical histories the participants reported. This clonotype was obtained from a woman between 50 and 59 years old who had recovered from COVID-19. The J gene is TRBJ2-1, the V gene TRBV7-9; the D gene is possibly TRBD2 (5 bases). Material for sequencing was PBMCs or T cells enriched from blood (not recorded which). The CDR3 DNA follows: TGTGCCAGCAGCCCGGACTCCCACTCCTACAATGAGCAGTTCTTC. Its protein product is CASSPDSHSYNEQFF.